This record covers a single TCR beta chain. This CDR3 has 15 residues. Per the germline V gene, CDR1 is KGHSH and CDR2 is LQKENI. Trimming took 3 bases from V and 6 from J; bases not matched to a gene: 6. This specimen comes from a study of blood T cell repertoires in COVID-19. In the study overall: Sources were T cells, B-cell-depleted T cells, or PBMCs; the material itself was cDNA or gDNA.

The age range of participants was about 18 to 90 years, with residence in 20 to 25 US areas. Before being deemed recovered, Cohort 3 donors had two negative PCRs, clearance, or symptom resolution. This table comes from immunoSEQ multiplex PCR, and its TCRdb copy is limited to in-frame clones, with some not included. The data hold about 190,000 clones, with about four fifths observed a single time. The receptor was isolated from a woman aged 25-40 years who had recovered from COVID-19. The J gene is TRBJ2-7, the V gene TRBV18, with TRBD2 identical over 12 bases. Specimen: PBMCs or T cells enriched from blood (not recorded which). The CDR3 bases are TGTGCCAGCTCACCGCTAGCGGGAGGGCTGGGCGAGCAGTACTTC. This encodes CASSPLAGGLGEQYF. Filled out from reference TRBV18 and TRBJ2-7, the complete variable domain reads NAGVMQNPRHLVRRRGQEARLRCSPMKGHSHVYWYRQLPEEGLKFMVYLQKENIIDESGMPKERFSAEFPKEGPSILRIQQVVRGDSAAYFCASSPLAGGLGEQYFGPGTRLTVT.